This TCR beta chain derives from a study of cytomegalovirus exposure and HLA in healthy donors. Overall study results and limits: Through in vitro validation, three CMV-associated chains were shown to be specific for CMV antigens.

Points on this clone: Its antigen is not known.

The study ran its PCR with 60 Vbeta and 13 Jbeta primers. The repertoire was sequenced with immunoSEQ multiplex PCR; TCRdb's copy has only in-frame clones and lacks some. The sample has 100,000 to 150,000 clones; 75% to 90% are singletons. Each donor was nominally healthy when sampled (though unrecorded immune exposures were likely). The receptor was derived from a man aged 40-49 years in good health and CMV-seronegative. The sequencing sample was made of PBMCs.

CDR3 sequence reads: CSLKVRQNSGNTIYF. Here the CDR3 DNA reads TGCAGCTTAAAGGTGAGGCAGAACTCTGGAAACACCATATATTTT. V usage is TRBV29-1 and J usage is TRBJ1-3; D is ambiguous. The CDR3 contains 15 residues. Germline CDR1 SQVTM, CDR2 ANQGSEA. Trimming took 8 bases from V and 0 from J, leaving 17 bases between them. The full variable domain, completed using reference TRBV29-1 and TRBJ1-3, is SAVISQKPSRDICQRGTSLTIQCQVDSQVTMMFWYRQQPGQSLTLIATANQGSEATYESGFVIDKFPISRPNLTFSTLTVSNMSPEDSSIYLCSLKVRQNSGNTIYFGEGSWLTVV.